This T cell receptor beta chain was observed in a study of type 1 regulatory T cells. V was shortened by 10 bases and J by 3 bases, with 3 bases between the two germline ends. CDR3 size: 9 residues. Germline CDR1 is KGHDR and CDR2 is SFDVKD. There are a few counts of this clonotype. MiXCR was run by TCRdb on the reads, yielding one entry per CDR3 protein. The sample has about 97,000 distinct CDR3 sequences, less than 40% seen once; the top ten hold roughly 2.2%. This sequence was found in a human donor in good health. This chain joins TRBV24-1 and TRBJ2-7; D remains ambiguous. The material sequenced was CD4+ T cells, either the whole sample or a sorted fraction (not recorded which). The CDR3 DNA sequence: TGTGCCACTAACTACGAGCAGTACTTC. Its protein is CATNYEQYF.